This T cell receptor (beta chain) was recorded in a study of regulatory T cells in long-lasting Graves disease. The V gene end was trimmed by 4 bases and the J gene end by 1 base; junction bases not matched to a gene: 6. The germline gives CDR1 PRHDT, CDR2 FYEKMQ (reference sequence). This CDR3 has 17 amino acids. Notes on the study in general: Authors noted too few samples as a limitation.

This clonotype was seen repeatedly, ten times or more. The target antigen is unknown. Documented time point: newly diagnosed GD, antithyroid drugs for less than 3 months. Isolated PBMC RNA provided the starting material for the TCR library. Peripheral blood, at nine milliliters, went into EDTA tubes. With iRepertoire HTBI primers and Arm-PCR of CDR3 regions, TCR beta libraries were built. TCRdb analysed the multiplex PCR reads with MiXCR anew, one entry per CDR3 protein. The table has some 560,000 distinct CDR3 sequences, 15% to 20% seen once. Separately, the same data were catalogued under a study of T cells in Graves' hyperthyroidism and ophthalmopathy. This second study says: Blood shared most expanded thyroid clonotypes above 0.001. For ophthalmopathy, model prediction preceded onset by a median 6.5 months.

This specimen was peripheral blood mononuclear cells (PBMCs), taken at new diagnosis, from a patient treated with antithyroid drugs. This TCR was recovered from a woman aged 40-65 years with Graves disease. V is TRBV13 and J is TRBJ2-1, with 11 bases lining up with TRBD2. The CDR3 sequence is CASSSSGGPTSYNEQFF. CDR3 bases: TGTGCCAGCAGCTCTAGCGGGGGGCCGACTTCCTACAATGAGCAGTTCTTC.